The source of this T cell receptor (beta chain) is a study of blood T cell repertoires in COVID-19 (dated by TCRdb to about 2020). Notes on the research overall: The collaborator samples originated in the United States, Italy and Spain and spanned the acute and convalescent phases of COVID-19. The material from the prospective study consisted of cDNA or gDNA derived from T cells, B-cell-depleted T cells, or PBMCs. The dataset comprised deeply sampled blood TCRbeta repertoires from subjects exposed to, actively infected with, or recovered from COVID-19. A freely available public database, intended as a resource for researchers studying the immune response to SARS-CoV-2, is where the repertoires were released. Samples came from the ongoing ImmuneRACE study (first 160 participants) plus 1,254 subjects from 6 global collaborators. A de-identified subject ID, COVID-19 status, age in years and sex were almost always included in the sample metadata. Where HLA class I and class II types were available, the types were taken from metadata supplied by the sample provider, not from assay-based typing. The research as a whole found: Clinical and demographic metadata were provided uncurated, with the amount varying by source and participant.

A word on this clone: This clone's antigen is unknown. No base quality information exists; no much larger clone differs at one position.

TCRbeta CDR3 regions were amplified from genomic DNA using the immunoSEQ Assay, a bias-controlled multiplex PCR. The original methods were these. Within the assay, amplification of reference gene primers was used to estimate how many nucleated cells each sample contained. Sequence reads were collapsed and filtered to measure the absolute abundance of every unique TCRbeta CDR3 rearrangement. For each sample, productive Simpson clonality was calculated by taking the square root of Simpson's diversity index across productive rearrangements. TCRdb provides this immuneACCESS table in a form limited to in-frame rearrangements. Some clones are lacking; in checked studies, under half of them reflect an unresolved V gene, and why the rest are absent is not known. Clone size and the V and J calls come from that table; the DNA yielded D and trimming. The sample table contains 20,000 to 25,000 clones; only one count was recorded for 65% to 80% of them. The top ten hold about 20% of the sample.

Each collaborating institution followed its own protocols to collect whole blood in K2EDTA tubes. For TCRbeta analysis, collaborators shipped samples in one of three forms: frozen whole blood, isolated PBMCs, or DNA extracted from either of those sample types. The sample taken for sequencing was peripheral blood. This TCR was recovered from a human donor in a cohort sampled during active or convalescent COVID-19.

CDR3 region: CASSVDRDRAHEQYF. The base sequence is TGTGCCAGCAGCGTTGACCGGGACAGGGCCCACGAGCAGTACTTC. The chain joins TRBV9 to TRBJ2-7; TRBD1 matches 9 bases in the middle. The CDR3 holds 15 amino acids from the cysteine to the phenylalanine. The kept DNA is CDR3 alone, 45 bases in frame from the first base. The germline V and J ends show losses of 2 bases and 5 bases respectively, and no gene match explains 8 bases of the junction. Taken from the germline V gene, the CDR1 and CDR2 loops are SGDLS and YYNGEE.